The clone carrying this T cell receptor (beta chain) was seen only once. This sample stems from a study of blood T cell repertoires in COVID-19. Assay used: immunoSEQ multiplex PCR; TCRdb lists only in-frame clones, some missing. The sample records around 150,000 clones, roughly four fifths being singletons. CDR1 and CDR2 from the germline V gene are SGHDT and YYEEEE. Trimming took off 3 bases at V and 10 bases at J, with 20 bases between the two ends. The length of the CDR3 is 16 residues. The sample was peripheral blood. The sequence was obtained from a woman of 80 years or more with acute or convalescent COVID-19. This chain joins TRBV5-6 and TRBJ1-6, with TRBD1 as a possible D gene (5 bases). The chain's CDR3 is CASSSTLQGRASPLHF. CDR3 coding DNA: TGTGCCAGCAGCTCTACTCTCCAGGGAAGGGCATCACCCCTCCACTTT.